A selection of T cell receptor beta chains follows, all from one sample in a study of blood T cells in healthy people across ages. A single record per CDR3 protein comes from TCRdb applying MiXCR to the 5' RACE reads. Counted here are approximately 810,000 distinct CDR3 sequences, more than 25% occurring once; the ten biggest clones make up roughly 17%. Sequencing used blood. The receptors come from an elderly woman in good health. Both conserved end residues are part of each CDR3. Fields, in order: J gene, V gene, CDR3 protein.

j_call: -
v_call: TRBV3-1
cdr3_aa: CASSQAAGGTDEQYF

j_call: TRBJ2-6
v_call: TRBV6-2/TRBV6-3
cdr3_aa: CATFPNSGANVLTF

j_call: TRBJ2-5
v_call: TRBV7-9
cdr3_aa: CASSYQGRGAWETQYF

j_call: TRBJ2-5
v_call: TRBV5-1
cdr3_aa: CASQRGSGETQYF

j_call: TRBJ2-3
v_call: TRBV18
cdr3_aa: CASSQRPGTGPSTDTQYF

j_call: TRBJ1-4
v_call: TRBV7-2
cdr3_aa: CASMLTGLFNEKLFF

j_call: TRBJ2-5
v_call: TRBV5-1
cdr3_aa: CASSLGHGEVETQYF

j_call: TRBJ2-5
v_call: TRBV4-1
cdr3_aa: CASSPQEVGETQYF

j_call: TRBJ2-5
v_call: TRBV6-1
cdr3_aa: CASSVSNQETQYF

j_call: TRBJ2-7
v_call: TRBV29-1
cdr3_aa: CSVEEHGAYEQYF

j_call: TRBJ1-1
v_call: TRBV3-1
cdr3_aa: CASSQGRGAFF

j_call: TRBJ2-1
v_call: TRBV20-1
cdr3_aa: CSVDTGTLTNEQFF

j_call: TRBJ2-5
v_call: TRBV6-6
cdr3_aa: CASSYWGGAQETQCF

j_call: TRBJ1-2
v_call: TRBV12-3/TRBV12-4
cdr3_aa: CASSFDRGRRGYTF

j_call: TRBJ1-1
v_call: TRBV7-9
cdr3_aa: CASSPRGQGKGTEAFF

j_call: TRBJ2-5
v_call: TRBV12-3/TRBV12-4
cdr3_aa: CASSLGHSGGRDEQYF

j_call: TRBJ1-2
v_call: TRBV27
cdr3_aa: CASSFRWDYGYTF

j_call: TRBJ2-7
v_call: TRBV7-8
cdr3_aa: CASSFWGQKSYEQYF

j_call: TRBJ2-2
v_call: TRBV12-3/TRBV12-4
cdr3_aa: CASRSGTGSAGEEFF

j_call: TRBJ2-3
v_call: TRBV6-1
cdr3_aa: CASSESVAFRDTQYF

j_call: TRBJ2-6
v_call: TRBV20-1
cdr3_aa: CSAKGGGANVLTF

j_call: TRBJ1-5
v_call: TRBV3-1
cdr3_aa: CASSHKDQPQHF

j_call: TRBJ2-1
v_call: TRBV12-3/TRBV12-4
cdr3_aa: CASTETSGGYNEQFF

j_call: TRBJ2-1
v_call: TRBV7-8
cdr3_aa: CASSPRLGREQFF

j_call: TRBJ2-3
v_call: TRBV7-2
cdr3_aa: CASSLGSGPSTDTQYF

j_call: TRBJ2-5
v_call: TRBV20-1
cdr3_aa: CSANLRTSGSQQYF

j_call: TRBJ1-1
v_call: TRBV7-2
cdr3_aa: CASSLRGLNTEAFF

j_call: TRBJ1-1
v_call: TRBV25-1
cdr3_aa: CASSELVIFGEAFF

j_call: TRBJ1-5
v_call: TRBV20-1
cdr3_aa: CSAVWDARNQPQHF

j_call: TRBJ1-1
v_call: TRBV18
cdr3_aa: CASSPTPAGMNTEAFF

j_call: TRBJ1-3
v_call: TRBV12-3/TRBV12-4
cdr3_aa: CASSLTSSGNTIYF

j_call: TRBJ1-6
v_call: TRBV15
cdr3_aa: CATSRREGHSPLHF

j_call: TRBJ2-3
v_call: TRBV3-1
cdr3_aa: CASSQAALSTDTQYF

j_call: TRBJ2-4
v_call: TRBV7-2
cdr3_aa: CASSQSPTRAGGNIQYF

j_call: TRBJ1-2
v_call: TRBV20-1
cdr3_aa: CSAPFRVQFQVNYGYTF